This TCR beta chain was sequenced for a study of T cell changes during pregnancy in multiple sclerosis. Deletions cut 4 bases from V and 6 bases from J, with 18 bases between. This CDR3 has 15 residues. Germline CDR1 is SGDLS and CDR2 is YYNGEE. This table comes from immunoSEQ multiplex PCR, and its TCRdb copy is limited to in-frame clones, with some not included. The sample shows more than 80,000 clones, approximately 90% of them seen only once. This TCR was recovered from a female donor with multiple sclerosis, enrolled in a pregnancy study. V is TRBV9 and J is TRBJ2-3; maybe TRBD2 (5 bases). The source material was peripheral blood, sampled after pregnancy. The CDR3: CASSLHADYTDTQYF. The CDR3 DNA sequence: TGTGCCAGCAGCCTCCATGCCGACTATACGGATACGCAGTATTTT.